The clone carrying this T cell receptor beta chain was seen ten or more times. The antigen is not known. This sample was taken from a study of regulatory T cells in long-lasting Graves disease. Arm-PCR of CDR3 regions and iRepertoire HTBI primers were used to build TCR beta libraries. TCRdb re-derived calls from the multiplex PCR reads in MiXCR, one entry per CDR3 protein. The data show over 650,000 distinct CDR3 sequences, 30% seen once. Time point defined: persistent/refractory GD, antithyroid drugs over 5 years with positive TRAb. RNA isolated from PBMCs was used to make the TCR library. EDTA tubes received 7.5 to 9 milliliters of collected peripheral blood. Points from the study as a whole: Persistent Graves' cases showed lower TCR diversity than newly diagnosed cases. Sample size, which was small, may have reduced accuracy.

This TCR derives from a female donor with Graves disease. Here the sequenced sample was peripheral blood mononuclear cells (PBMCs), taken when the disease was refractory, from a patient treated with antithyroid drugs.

The DNA of the CDR3 is TGTGCCAGCAGTTTCGGCACCAACTATGGCTACACCTTC. Its translation: CASSFGTNYGYTF. The rearrangement links TRBV12-3 or TRBV12-4 to TRBJ1-2; D call uncertain. The V end lost 3 bases, the J end lost 2 bases, and 7 bases lay between the germline ends. The CDR3 covers 13 residues.